The 22 T cell receptor beta chains reported below all come from one sample, sequenced in a study of blood T cell repertoires in COVID-19. TCRdb keeps only in-frame clones here, not all; method: immunoSEQ multiplex PCR. The repertoire consists of 650,000 to 800,000 clones, with around 89% occurring once and the leading ten covering over 0.2%. Source material: peripheral blood. All receptors come from a young woman with acute or convalescent COVID-19.

The chain links TRBV6-6 to TRBJ2-1; D is ambiguous. V lost 5 bases and J 9 bases, leaving 11 bases between the germline ends. Germline V lookup: CDR1 MNHNY, CDR2 SVGAGI (reference sequence). The CDR3 contains 12 residues. CDR3 sequence: CASSTRGTEQFF. In nucleotides, the CDR3 is TGTGCCAGCAGTACCCGAGGCACTGAGCAGTTCTTC.

This chain joins TRBV6-5 and TRBJ1-5, with 8 bases fitting TRBD1. This CDR3 contains 15 residues. V dropped 5 bases and J dropped 0; count of bases not matched to a gene: 3. Germline V lookup: CDR1 MNHEY, CDR2 SVGAGI. The CDR3, as DNA: TGTGCCAGCAGTACAACAGGGGGTAGCAATCAGCCCCAGCATTTT. It yields the protein CASSTTGGSNQPQHF.

The chain joins TRBV7-9 to TRBJ2-3, with D possibly matching TRBD2 (5 bases). Germline-derived CDR1 and CDR2 are SEHNR and FQNEAQ (reference sequence). Between the trimmed V and J ends, which lost 8 bases and 7 bases, there was a span of 16 bases. CDR3 size: 13 residues. The chain's CDR3 is CASARAGVNTQYF. In nucleotides, the CDR3 is TGTGCCAGCGCGAGGGCCGGGGTCAATACGCAGTATTTT.

Regarding this clone: The same CDR3 is also encoded by other DNA sequences in this sample. This rearrangement joins TRBV5-5 to TRBJ2-2; D is unclear. Trimming stripped 4 bases from V and 2 bases from J, with 3 bases between. Germline lookup yields CDR1 SGHKS and CDR2 YYEKEE (reference sequence). The CDR3 runs to 12 residues. CDR3 DNA: TGTGCCAGCAGCCCAAACACCGGGGAGCTGTTTTTT. It specifies CASSPNTGELFF.

The chain couples TRBV10-3 to TRBJ1-2; possible D gene TRBD1, 5 bases. V was cut by 1 base and J by 0 bases, with 9 bases left in between. Germline lookup yields CDR1 ENHRY and CDR2 SYGVKD. This CDR3 contains 15 residues. CDR3 sequence: CAISELAGTNYGYTF. The CDR3 region has the DNA TGTGCCATCAGTGAGTTGGCAGGGACTAACTATGGCTACACCTTC.

This chain connects TRBV10-3 to TRBJ2-2, with 9 positions matching TRBD2. Germline CDR1 and CDR2: ENHRY and SYGVKD. The junction had 8 bases not matched to a gene; V was cut back by 10 bases and J by 2 bases. The CDR3 has 15 residues. CDR3 bases: TGTGCCACCTCTCAGGGACTAGCTAACACCGGGGAGCTGTTTTTT. Amino acids: CATSQGLANTGELFF.

J is TRBJ2-7 and V is TRBV5-1, with TRBD2 matching over 8 bases. The CDR3 has 15 residues. The germline gives CDR1 SGHRS, CDR2 YFSETQ. With 2 bases clipped from V and 3 bases from J, the junction kept 7 bases outside the gene matches. CDR3 protein: CASSFPSGSHYEQYF. The DNA of the CDR3 is TGCGCCAGCAGCTTCCCTAGCGGGTCACACTACGAGCAGTACTTC.

The chain is built from TRBV5-1 and TRBJ2-3; 8 bases agree with TRBD2. Germline V gives CDR1 SGHRS, CDR2 YFSETQ. J gave up 5 bases and V 0 bases, and 8 bases lay outside the gene matches. This CDR3 comprises 16 residues. Here the CDR3 reads CASSLGYGGAGDTQYF. The CDR3 nucleotides are TGCGCCAGCAGCTTGGGTTACGGGGGGGCAGGAGATACGCAGTATTTT.

The chain links TRBV18 to TRBJ1-2; 9 bases are a match to TRBD1. The CDR3 spans 14 residues. The trim removed 5 bases at V and 4 bases at J, leaving 5 bases unmatched. Germline-derived CDR1 and CDR2 are KGHSH and LQKENI. The DNA for the CDR3 is TGTGCCAGCTCATCCACGACAGGGGGCTATGGCTACACCTTC. Protein sequence: CASSSTTGGYGYTF.

The V gene is TRBV29-1, the J gene TRBJ1-1, with 8 bases identical to TRBD1. Germline V gene data show CDR1 as SQVTM and CDR2 as ANQGSEA. J was trimmed by 6 bases and V by 7 bases; bases with no gene match: 10. This CDR3 region has 13 residues. DNA for the CDR3: TGCAGCGGTGTTACTGACAGGGGCGCTGAAGCTTTCTTT. Residues: CSGVTDRGAEAFF.

V usage is TRBV6-5 and J usage is TRBJ1-3; no firm D call. Per germline, CDR1 MNHEY and CDR2 SVGAGI. Trimming left V 6 bases short and J 0 bases short, with 6 bases between. The CDR3 contains 13 residues. CDR3: CASRLSSGNTIYF. The CDR3 DNA follows: TGTGCCAGCAGGCTGAGCTCTGGAAACACCATATATTTT.

The gene calls are TRBV1 and TRBJ2-3; TRBD2 is the table's D call and was not checked against the DNA. TRBV1 represents a pseudogene. This CDR3 comprises 16 residues. CDR3 coding DNA: TGCACCAGCAGCTTAGCCCCGGGGGGAAGCGCAGATACGCAGTATTTT. Translating gives CTSSLAPGGSADTQYF.

Only one count was recorded for this clone. The V call is TRBV10-2, the J call TRBJ2-5, with 8 bases fitting TRBD2. The CDR3 is 13 amino acids. Germline CDR1 WSHSY, CDR2 SAAADI. V lost 8 bases and J lost 4; bases outside the gene matches: 6. The CDR3 sequence: CASGLADSETQYF. The CDR3 DNA reads as TGCGCCAGCGGACTAGCCGATTCAGAGACCCAGTACTTC.

The V call is TRBV11-2, the J call TRBJ2-5; possible D gene TRBD2, 6 bases. The CDR3 loop spans 14 amino acids. The germline V and J ends were trimmed by 4 bases and 2 bases, with 11 bases remaining between them. From germline, CDR1 is SGHAT and CDR2 FQNNGV. CDR3 sequence: CASSYTGRQETQYF. In nucleotides, the CDR3 is TGTGCCAGCAGCTACACCGGGAGACAAGAGACCCAGTACTTC.

The chain uses TRBV5-4 and TRBJ1-6; 7 bases line up with TRBD1. The CDR3 loop spans 13 amino acids. J was trimmed by 7 bases and V by 4 bases; bases with no gene match: 2. Germline CDR1 reads SGHNT; CDR2 reads YYREEE (reference sequence). In nucleotides, the CDR3 is TGTGCCAGCAGCCGGGACAGAAATTCACCCCTCCACTTT. Amino acid sequence: CASSRDRNSPLHF.

The chain employs TRBV6-5 and TRBJ1-1, with a possible D match to TRBD1 (6 bases). The germline V gene encodes CDR1 MNHEY and CDR2 SVGAGI. Trimming removed 2 bases from V and 5 bases from J, with 12 bases in between. The CDR3 length is 14 residues. CDR3 in amino acids: CASSYRGGRTEAFF. The CDR3 DNA reads TGTGCCAGCAGTTACCGCGGGGGCCGGACTGAAGCTTTCTTT.

The rearrangement uses TRBV19 and TRBJ1-2; D is undetermined. The CDR3 loop spans 15 amino acids. Germline CDR1 and CDR2: LNHDA and SQIVND (reference sequence). Trimming shortened V by 3 bases and J by 2 bases, and 13 bases separated the two germline ends. The CDR3 loop reads CASSILEGRNYGYTF. In DNA form, the CDR3 reads TGTGCCAGTAGTATTTTGGAGGGCAGAAACTATGGCTACACCTTC. The complete variable domain, with remaining parts taken from reference TRBV19 and TRBJ1-2, reads DGGITQSPKYLFRKEGQNVTLSCEQNLNHDAMYWYRQDPGQGLRLIYYSQIVNDFQKGDIAEGYSVSREKKESFPLTVTSAQKNPTAFYLCASSILEGRNYGYTFGSGTRLTVV.

The genes are TRBV5-6 and TRBJ1-3; 8 bases agree with TRBD1. The CDR3 spans 14 residues. Germline V gives CDR1 SGHDT, CDR2 YYEEEE. The V and J ends lost 3 bases and 4 bases, in that order; junction bases with no gene match: 3. CDR3 sequence: CASSSGTGGNTIYF. CDR3 bases: TGTGCCAGCAGCTCAGGGACAGGAGGAAACACCATATATTTT.

V gene TRBV20-1 combines with J gene TRBJ1-2; D call uncertain. The ends were cut back, 3 bases at V and 8 bases at J, with 10 bases in the middle. The CDR3 covers 11 residues. Germline V gene lookup returns CDR1 DFQATT and CDR2 SNEGSKA (reference sequence). The CDR3 coding sequence is TGCAGTGCTAGGGGCAGTCGGGGCTACACCTTC. Amino acids: CSARGSRGYTF.

The chain couples TRBV4-3 to TRBJ2-3, with TRBD2 matching 8 bases. The V gene's germline CDR1 is LGHNA and CDR2 YSLEER. V shed 4 bases and J 2 bases; nucleotides not matched to a gene: 8. This CDR3 region has 16 residues. CDR3 in amino acids: CASSPGGGLYTDTQYF. The CDR3 nucleotides are TGCGCCAGCAGCCCCGGGGGGGGATTATACACAGATACGCAGTATTTT.

The genes are TRBV5-5 and TRBJ2-3; 9 nucleotides align to TRBD2. CDR3 size: 16 residues. Germline assignment: CDR1 SGHKS and CDR2 YYEKEE (reference sequence). The J segment lost 7 bases and the V segment lost 3 bases, leaving 12 bases of the junction unmatched. The CDR3 reads CASSWPVERGAYTQYF. The DNA of the CDR3 is TGTGCCAGCAGCTGGCCGGTTGAGCGGGGGGCCTATACGCAGTATTTT.

V and J are TRBV10-3 and TRBJ1-2; possible D gene TRBD1, 5 bases. V lost 5 bases, J lost 8 bases, and 21 bases lay in between. Per the germline V gene, CDR1 is ENHRY and CDR2 is SYGVKD. The CDR3 is made up of 15 amino acids. The CDR3 DNA reads as TGTGCCATCAGTCTGGGGACGGCGGGGGTAGGCGGCTACACCTTC. Its protein product is CAISLGTAGVGGYTF.